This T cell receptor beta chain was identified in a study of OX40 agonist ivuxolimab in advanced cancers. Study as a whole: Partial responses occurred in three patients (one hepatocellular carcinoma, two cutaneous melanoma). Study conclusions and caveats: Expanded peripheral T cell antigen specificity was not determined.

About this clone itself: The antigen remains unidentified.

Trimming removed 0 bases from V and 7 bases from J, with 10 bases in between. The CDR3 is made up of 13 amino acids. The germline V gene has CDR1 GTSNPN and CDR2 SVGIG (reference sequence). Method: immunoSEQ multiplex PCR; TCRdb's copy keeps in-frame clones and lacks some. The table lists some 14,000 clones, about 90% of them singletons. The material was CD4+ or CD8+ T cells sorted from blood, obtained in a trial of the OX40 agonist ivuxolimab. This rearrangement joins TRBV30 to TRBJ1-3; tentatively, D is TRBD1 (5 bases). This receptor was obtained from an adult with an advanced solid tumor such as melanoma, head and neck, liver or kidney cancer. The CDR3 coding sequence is TGTGCCTGGAGTGTAGGGGCAGGGAACACCATATATTTT. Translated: CAWSVGAGNTIYF.